Below, 12 T cell receptor beta chains from the same sample are listed, as sequenced in a study of molecular identifiers for immune sequencing clone quantification. TCRdb independently ran MiXCR on the PCR reads; one entry per CDR3 protein. This sample has around 94,000 distinct CDR3 sequences, with 35% found just once. The sequencing input was naive CD8+ T cells from blood, with Jurkat cell RNA spiked in. Subset of the sample: FACS-sorted CD8+CD4-CCR7+CD45RA+ naive T cells. All receptors derive from a human donor in good health. Some libraries in this study had Jurkat cell RNA spiked in.

This clonotype was observed many times. The genes are TRBV29-1 and TRBJ2-2, with TRBD1 matching 9 bases. CDR3 length: 13 residues. The germline CDR1 and CDR2 sequences are SQVTM and ANQGSEA. The V segment lost 7 bases and the J segment 5 bases; nucleotides outside the gene matches: 5. The CDR3 bases are TGCAGCGCTACAGGGGGCCAGACCGGGGAGCTGTTTTTT. Protein: CSATGGQTGELFF.

This chain links TRBV27 with TRBJ2-1, with 10 bases lining up with TRBD2. J lost 8 bases, V lost 2 bases, and 12 bases had no gene match. The CDR3 is made up of 17 amino acids. Germline values: CDR1 MNHEY, CDR2 SMNVEV (reference sequence). In DNA form, the CDR3 reads TGTGCCAGCAGTTTAAGGCTAGCGGGAGAGGGTTACGATGAGCAGTTCTTC. This codes for CASSLRLAGEGYDEQFF.

This chain uses TRBV4-1 with TRBJ2-7, with 11 bases identical to TRBD2. Germline V gene lookup returns CDR1 MGHRA and CDR2 YSYEKL. V trimming: 4 bases; J trimming: 0 bases; junction bases outside the gene matches: 8. The CDR3 sequence is 17 residues long. CDR3 protein: CASSPTPGLADSYEQYF. The CDR3 coding sequence is TGCGCCAGCAGCCCAACACCGGGACTAGCGGACTCCTACGAGCAGTACTTC.

This chain uses TRBV12-3 or TRBV12-4 with TRBJ2-3; D unclear. The end of the DNA is better explained by TRBJ1-5, so the J call may be wrong. The CDR3 is 14 residues long. The CDR3 DNA is TGTGCCAGCAGCACTAGACTAGACCCAGATACGCAGCATTTT. As protein: CASSTRLDPDTQHF.

This clonotype came up a few times. J is TRBJ2-1 and V is TRBV5-1; tentatively, D is TRBD1 (5 bases). CDR1 and CDR2 (germline): SGHRS, YFSETQ. This CDR3 spans 16 amino acids. Trimming took 4 bases from V and 6 from J, leaving 20 bases between them. The CDR3: CASSIRVSSLGNEQFF. In DNA form, the CDR3 reads TGCGCCAGCAGCATCAGGGTCTCCAGTTTGGGCAATGAGCAGTTCTTC.

This clonotype has ten or more counts. The chain links TRBV23-1 to TRBJ2-3; D gene unclear. TRBV23-1 qualifies as an ORF whose function is uncertain. V was trimmed by 0 bases and J by 2 bases, leaving 3 bases between them. The CDR3 covers 13 residues. In DNA, the CDR3 is TGCGCCAGCAGTCAATCCGTCACAGATACGCAGTATTTT. It translates to CASSQSVTDTQYF.

V and J are TRBV7-9 and TRBJ2-1; 10 bases map to TRBD2. The germline V gene has CDR1 SEHNR and CDR2 FQNEAQ (reference sequence). The CDR3 runs 15 residues. V gave up 2 bases and J gave up 3 bases; unmatched junction bases: 1. The CDR3 bases are TGTGCCAGCAGCTTAACTAGCGGGGACTACAATGAGCAGTTCTTC. Its translation: CASSLTSGDYNEQFF.

The rearrangement links TRBV27 to TRBJ2-5; no firm D call. The length of the CDR3 is 13 residues. Between the trimmed V and J ends, which lost 4 bases and 7 bases, there was a span of 13 bases. The germline V gene has CDR1 MNHEY and CDR2 SMNVEV (reference sequence). CDR3 in amino acids: CASSSLGFGTQYF. For the CDR3, the DNA is TGTGCCAGCAGTTCCCTAGGTTTTGGGACCCAGTACTTC.

Ten or more counts support this clonotype. The J gene is TRBJ2-7, the V gene TRBV28; no firm D call. The CDR3 sequence is 13 residues long. The V gene's germline CDR1 is MDHEN and CDR2 SYDVKM. Deletions cut 2 bases from V and 7 bases from J, with 12 bases between. CDR3 loop: CASSLAEAEEQYF. CDR3 nucleotide sequence: TGTGCCAGCAGTTTAGCCGAAGCTGAGGAGCAGTACTTC. Looking up the rest from reference TRBV28 and TRBJ2-7 gives the full variable domain: DVKVTQSSRYLVKRTGEKVFLECVQDMDHENMFWYRQDPGLGLRLIYFSYDVKMKEKGDIPEGYSVSREKKERFSLILESASTNQTSMYLCASSLAEAEEQYFGPGTRLTVT.

The chain couples TRBV4-2 to TRBJ2-7; TRBD2 agrees at 8 bases. V lost 1 base and J lost 5; bases outside the gene matches: 7. Germline V lookup: CDR1 LGHNA, CDR2 YNFKEQ. CDR3 length: 15 residues. The CDR3 nucleotides read TGTGCCAGCAGCCAAGTTGCGGGAGGAGGAAACGAGCAGTACTTC. This encodes CASSQVAGGGNEQYF.

This clonotype has more than one count but fewer than ten. The rearrangement joins TRBV20-1 to TRBJ1-1, with D tentatively TRBD1 (6 bases). The CDR3 consists of 14 residues. The germline CDR1 and CDR2 sequences are DFQATT and SNEGSKA (reference sequence). CDR3 DNA: TGCAGAACGGTAGCGGGGGCGCGGAACACTGAAGCTTTCTTT. This encodes CRTVAGARNTEAFF.

Comments on this clonotype: The conserved phenylalanine or tryptophan normally closing the CDR3 is absent here, so this likely arose from a read error. It is unclear where the CDR3 begins or ends on the DNA, so no DNA is shown, and the CDR3 is as TCRdb lists it. The rearrangement links TRBV6-5 to TRBJ2-2. Germline assignment: CDR1 MNHEY and CDR2 SVGAGI. The CDR3 is 15 amino acids in total, end residues counted. The CDR3 reads CASSYLDPNTGELLL.